This T cell receptor gamma chain was captured in a study of gamma delta lymphoproliferative disorders and STAT genes (dated 2018 in TCRdb). Study-wide context: The LymphoTrack Dx TCRG Assay was used to build gamma-chain libraries from a minimum of 50 ng of genomic DNA. Since no corresponding Invivoscribe delta assay was available, delta-chain libraries were prepared following the standard operating procedure of the EuroClonality-NGS working group. A couple of gamma-chain samples and all delta-chain samples were sequenced twice to confirm results. Within a larger immunophenotypic and STAT-mutation study, TCR gamma and delta CDR3 repertoires were profiled by deep sequencing in Tgammadelta lymphoproliferative disease patients and healthy controls.

Worth noting for this clone: Its antigen has not been determined. No DNA is shown, since the ends of the CDR3 on it are uncertain; the CDR3 is the one TCRdb lists.

Sequences EGSTGY (CDR1) and YDSYTSSV (CDR2) are obtained from the germline V gene. The CDR3 has 19 amino acids, counting the end cysteine and phenylalanine. Both library preparation methods relied on multiplex PCR with primers aimed at conserved V and J regions of the TCR genes. The amplicons were purified, pooled and then sequenced on an Illumina MiSeq platform. In the paper's pipeline: V(D)J alignment, clonotype assembly and translation were performed with MiXCR, whereas functionality assessment and CDR3 repertoire analyses were performed with VDJtools. The IMGT definition of CDR3 was applied, and only productive sequences using functional genes were analyzed, with ORF genes and pseudogenes left out. A custom Python script searched for identical amino acid CDR3s of major clonotypes (frequency >=5%) across all patients and controls. Clonotype frequencies in patients versus controls were compared with a one-sided non-parametric Wilcoxon test. TCRdb reprocessed the public reads with the caller CATT; rows with the same DNA were merged afterwards. TCRdb's processing, not the authors', yielded these V and J calls. The sample data list about 1,600 gamma-chain clones, and 9.5% to 10% of these were observed just once. In total, the top ten clones hold roughly 34% of the sample.

General findings and caveats noted by the study authors: In whole-repertoire clustering, patient gamma repertoires grouped separately from healthy controls, whereas delta repertoires showed no separation between groups. T cells in controls likely covered a range of maturation stages, whereas leukemic cells were skewed toward terminal effectors, which could potentially limit comparisons between patients and controls. Nearly all major gamma and delta clonotypes of patients were found to be public, being shared with at least one healthy donor, and only a couple of gamma clonotypes were found to be private to disease. It was noted by the authors that NGS specificity may be reduced at low frequencies, so confirmation of the public or private nature of leukemic clones is needed.

TCR sequencing was performed on genomic DNA from peripheral blood mononuclear cells isolated from patients and controls. As controls, 23 healthy adult blood donors (median age 64 years; about 12 males and roughly eleven females) were included and were matched to patients for age and sex. The clonotype originates from a human donor in good health. Sample: blood. The J gene is uncalled and the V gene is TRGV4. The CDR3 is CATWDGIIIRNSLAVEQHF.